This T cell receptor (beta chain) was recorded in a study of beta chain features in type 1 diabetes. The study reverse transcribed the entire isolated RNA, so it sequenced expressed TCRB transcripts. Repertoires were generated with immunoSEQ multiplex PCR, while TCRdb's copy carries only in-frame clones and drops some. The sample consists of 400,000 to 500,000 clones, approximately 15% of them appearing once. The CDR3 extends over 15 amino acids. The germline V gene has CDR1 SGHNT and CDR2 YYREEE (reference sequence). V gave up 4 bases and J gave up 4 bases; unmatched junction bases: 8. A few counts support this clone.

This clonotype originated in a man aged 30 to 39 in good health. The chain links TRBV5-4 to TRBJ2-1; TRBD2 aligns across 7 bases. Sequences were obtained from naive CD4+ T cells from blood. The CDR3 spells CASSPVAGAYNEQFF. CDR3 coding DNA: TGTGCCAGCAGCCCAGTCGCGGGAGCTTACAATGAGCAGTTCTTC.